This is a list of T cell receptor beta chains from one sample in a study of response to subunit inactivated influenza vaccine. TCRdb analysed the RT-PCR reads with MiXCR anew, one entry per CDR3 protein. The sample lists approximately 570,000 distinct CDR3 sequences, approximately 7.1% occurring once. The sample in question was PBMCs from blood, obtained less than 30 months after vaccination. Receptor source: a man aged 50 to 69 who received an inactivated influenza vaccine. CDR3s include the opening cysteine and the closing phenylalanine or tryptophan. Fields, in order: J gene, clone size, D gene, V gene, CDR3 protein, CDR3 DNA. D genes are given only for firm matches. Some rows have no size entry. The others give once, few or many, or a class for an expanded clone.

J gene: TRBJ2-6; clone size: few; D gene: TRBD2; V gene: TRBV24-1; CDR3 protein: CATSGLAGQSSGANVLTF; CDR3 DNA: TGTGCCACCAGTGGATTAGCGGGACAAAGCTCTGGGGCCAACGTCCTGACTTTC
J gene: TRBJ2-4; clone size: many; D gene: TRBD1; V gene: TRBV20-1; CDR3 protein: CSAGQGANNIQYF; CDR3 DNA: TGCAGTGCGGGACAGGGGGCTAATAACATTCAGTACTTC
J gene: TRBJ2-5; clone size: .; D gene: .; V gene: TRBV6-4; CDR3 protein: CASSPQGLGETQYF; CDR3 DNA: TGTGCCAGCAGTCCCCAGGGATTGGGAGAGACCCAGTACTTC
J gene: TRBJ2-5; clone size: .; D gene: TRBD1; V gene: TRBV7-9; CDR3 protein: CASSYNRGGETQYF; CDR3 DNA: TGTGCCAGCAGCTACAACAGGGGTGGAGAGACCCAGTACTTC
J gene: TRBJ2-1; clone size: .; D gene: .; V gene: TRBV5-6; CDR3 protein: CASSPAGQSYNEQFF; CDR3 DNA: TGTGCCAGCAGCCCCGCGGGACAGAGTTACAATGAGCAGTTCTTC
J gene: TRBJ1-5; clone size: .; D gene: TRBD1; V gene: TRBV24-1; CDR3 protein: CATGRGANQPKHF; CDR3 DNA: TGTGCCACCGGCAGGGGGGCTAATCAGCCCAAGCATTTT
J gene: TRBJ2-2; clone size: few; D gene: .; V gene: TRBV6-5; CDR3 protein: CASSYTQGSGELFF; CDR3 DNA: TGTGCCAGCAGTTACACCCAGGGGTCCGGGGAGCTGTTTTTT
J gene: TRBJ1-5; clone size: few; D gene: .; V gene: TRBV7-2; CDR3 protein: CASSLAPGPQNQPQHF; CDR3 DNA: TGTGCCAGCAGCTTAGCACCAGGGCCACAGAATCAGCCCCAGCATTTT
J gene: TRBJ2-3; clone size: many; D gene: TRBD2; V gene: TRBV7-6; CDR3 protein: CASSFSSGHTDTQYF; CDR3 DNA: TGTGCCAGCAGCTTCTCTAGCGGCCACACAGATACGCAGTATTTT
J gene: TRBJ2-7; clone size: few; D gene: TRBD2; V gene: TRBV4-1; CDR3 protein: CASSQDPQGGNEQYF; CDR3 DNA: TGCGCCAGCAGCCAAGATCCCCAGGGAGGGAACGAGCAGTACTTC
J gene: TRBJ2-7; clone size: many; D gene: .; V gene: TRBV29-1; CDR3 protein: CSVAGRRSQEQYF; CDR3 DNA: TGCAGCGTTGCGGGTCGCAGGTCCCAAGAGCAGTACTTC
J gene: TRBJ2-3; clone size: many; D gene: .; V gene: TRBV12-5; CDR3 protein: CASGFSVITDTQYF; CDR3 DNA: TGTGCTAGTGGTTTTTCGGTGATCACAGATACGCAGTATTTT
J gene: TRBJ1-1; clone size: .; D gene: TRBD1; V gene: TRBV19; CDR3 protein: CASAGQGASMYTEAFF; CDR3 DNA: TGTGCCAGCGCGGGACAGGGGGCGAGTATGTACACTGAAGCTTTCTTT
J gene: TRBJ2-7; clone size: few; D gene: .; V gene: TRBV20-1; CDR3 protein: CSASNSAGAYEQYF; CDR3 DNA: TGCAGTGCTAGTAATAGCGCAGGGGCCTACGAGCAGTACTTC
J gene: TRBJ2-1; clone size: .; D gene: .; V gene: TRBV12-3/TRBV12-4; CDR3 protein: CASSPAGRVRNEQFF; CDR3 DNA: TGTGCCAGCAGCCCCGCGGGCAGGGTGAGAAATGAGCAGTTCTTC
J gene: TRBJ1-2; clone size: many; D gene: .; V gene: TRBV15; CDR3 protein: CATSRDSGSGGYTF; CDR3 DNA: TGTGCCACCAGCAGAGATTCAGGATCGGGTGGCTACACCTTC
J gene: TRBJ2-3; clone size: .; D gene: TRBD2; V gene: TRBV19; CDR3 protein: CASSIRRLAGTDTQYF; CDR3 DNA: TGTGCCAGTAGTATAAGGAGACTAGCCGGCACAGATACGCAGTATTTT